This T cell receptor (beta chain) comes out of a study of T and B cells in COVID-19 patients. Study details: Blood was sampled from COVID-19 patients who were either actively infected or recovered. In the active-infection cohort, about 90% of the 20 patients had comorbidities linked to unfavorable COVID-19 outcome.

Germline CDR1 LNHDA, CDR2 SQIVND (reference sequence). The CDR3 length is 16 residues. V lost 9 bases and J lost 9; bases outside the gene matches: 15. Findings and caveats of the study: Clonality of TRB repertoires was high in active COVID-19; recovery brought above-healthy diversity and richness. Sorted SARS-CoV-2-responsive or tetramer+ T cells and CD4+, regulatory and CD8+ subsets were not yet sequenced.

BIOMED2 TRB-A/B primer pools were used in multiplex TRB PCR. TCRdb processed the multiplex PCR reads anew with MiXCR; each CDR3 protein has one entry. The profile shows 18,000 or so distinct CDR3 sequences, 36% of them singletons. About this clonotype: Antigen unknown.

TRB was amplified from around 250-500 ng of blood genomic DNA. This chain uses TRBV19 with TRBJ2-1; 12 bases fit TRBD2. The sequence was obtained from a human donor with active COVID-19. The sample was blood. CDR3 bases: TGTGCCAGCAGCTTGGCGACTAGCGGGGGAAGGGTTGAGCAGTTCTTC. Protein: CASSLATSGGRVEQFF.